Below, 19 T cell receptor beta chains from the same sample are listed, as sequenced in a study of blood T cell repertoires in COVID-19. Repertoires were generated with immunoSEQ multiplex PCR, while TCRdb's copy carries only in-frame clones and drops some. Among around 98,000 clones listed, 82% were seen once. Sequencing was carried out using peripheral blood. Source of these receptors: a man in his 70s with active or convalescent COVID-19.

The rearrangement links TRBV7-9 to TRBJ1-5; no reliable D call. V dropped 4 bases and J dropped 2 bases, with 3 bases sitting between them. In germline, CDR1 is SEHNR, CDR2 FQNEAQ (reference sequence). The CDR3 has 12 residues. The CDR3 spells CASSSGNQPQHF. The CDR3 DNA is TGTGCCAGCAGCTCGGGCAATCAGCCCCAGCATTTT.

The chain joins TRBV6-6 to TRBJ1-4, with D perhaps TRBD1 (6 bases). The length of the CDR3 is 15 residues. Trimming left V 7 bases short and J 8 bases short, with 20 bases between. Germline V gives CDR1 MNHNY, CDR2 SVGAGI (reference sequence). The CDR3 DNA reads TGTGCCAGCAAGATAGGGCAGGGGCCGTGGGAAAAACTGTTTTTT. Its protein is CASKIGQGPWEKLFF.

CDR3 protein: CASSGQRGGLHSADTQYF. The CDR3, as DNA: TGTGCCAGCAGTGGCCAGCGGGGGGGCTTGCATTCCGCAGATACGCAGTATTTT. The chain uses TRBV2 and TRBJ2-3; 10 nucleotides agree with TRBD2. This CDR3 is built from 18 residues. The V segment lost 4 bases and the J segment 4 bases; nucleotides outside the gene matches: 14. Germline lookup yields CDR1 SNHLY and CDR2 FYNNEI.

The J gene is TRBJ1-3, the V gene TRBV5-1, with a weak D call TRBD1 (6 bases). Trimming left V 4 bases short and J 8 bases short, with 19 bases between. The CDR3 extends over 15 amino acids. The germline V gene encodes CDR1 SGHRS and CDR2 YFSETQ. CDR3 sequence: CASSPQSGRGDTIYF. The CDR3 DNA follows: TGCGCCAGCAGCCCCCAATCCGGGAGGGGGGACACCATATATTTT.

For this clone: At one boundary the junction diverges from the germline segment, which might be a read error. The genes are TRBV7-7 and TRBJ1-1; the D is unclear. The CDR3 sequence is 13 residues long. The germline CDR1 and CDR2 sequences are SSHAT and FNYEAQ (reference sequence). In DNA, the CDR3 is TGTGCTAGCAGCTTAGTGGTTGGGAGTGAAGCTTTCTTT. It is translated as CASSLVVGSEAFF.

The rearrangement links TRBV7-9 to TRBJ2-5; maybe TRBD1 (5 bases). Trimming stripped 3 bases from V and 3 bases from J, with 11 bases between. The CDR3 runs 14 residues. Looked up from germline, CDR1 is SEHNR and CDR2 is FQNEAQ (reference sequence). The CDR3 DNA follows: TGTGCCAGCAGCTTCGGTGGGGCCAAAGAGACCCAGTACTTC. This encodes CASSFGGAKETQYF.

The chain has TRBV7-2 and TRBJ1-5; the D is unclear. Trimming removed 4 bases at V and 1 base at J, with 5 bases between. In germline, CDR1 is SGHTA, CDR2 FQGNSA. CDR3 length: 13 amino acids. In nucleotides, the CDR3 is TGTGCCAGCAGCTCGCGGAGCAATCAGCCCCAGCATTTT. It translates to CASSSRSNQPQHF.

CDR3 sequence reads: CASSLAGQSYEQYF. DNA for the CDR3: TGTGCCAGCAGCTTAGCGGGGCAGTCCTACGAGCAGTACTTC. V is TRBV7-9 and J is TRBJ2-7; possibly TRBD1 for D (5 bases). Germline V gives CDR1 SEHNR, CDR2 FQNEAQ (reference sequence). The V end lost 0 bases, the J end lost 1 base, and 7 bases lay between the germline ends. CDR3 size: 14 residues.

This clone was found a few times. The chain has TRBV29-1 and TRBJ1-2; D may be TRBD1 (5 bases). The length of the CDR3 is 12 residues. Germline CDR1 reads SQVTM; CDR2 reads ANQGSEA. V dropped 6 bases and J dropped 2 bases, with 10 bases sitting between them. The DNA of the CDR3 is TGCAGCGTCCAGGGTATGAACTATGGCTACACCTTC. Its translation: CSVQGMNYGYTF.

This sequence joins TRBV10-3 and TRBJ1-1; 7 nucleotides line up with TRBD1. Germline CDR1 and CDR2: ENHRY and SYGVKD. The CDR3 length is 14 residues. J gave up 5 bases and V 5 bases, and 8 bases lay outside the gene matches. CDR3 sequence reads: CAISTGQTTTEAFF. For the CDR3, the DNA is TGTGCCATCAGTACGGGACAGACTACGACTGAAGCTTTCTTT.

The chain links TRBV6-1 to TRBJ1-4; D is unclear. The CDR3 runs to 15 residues. V lost 0 bases to trimming and J lost 6 bases, with 11 bases between them. Per germline, CDR1 MNHNS and CDR2 SASEGT. The chain's CDR3 is CASSEAGRTDEKLFF. The DNA of the CDR3 is TGTGCCAGCAGTGAAGCTGGGCGAACGGATGAAAAACTGTTTTTT.

This clone turned up a few times. The chain links TRBV2 to TRBJ2-3; perhaps TRBD2 as D (5 bases). This CDR3 has 13 amino acids. Germline V gene data show CDR1 as SNHLY and CDR2 as FYNNEI. V was pared by 5 bases and J by 10 bases, with 16 bases between. Written as DNA, the CDR3 is TGTGCCAGCAGTTCTGACTATACCGCGGCGCAGTATTTT. It specifies CASSSDYTAAQYF.

This rearrangement joins TRBV19 to TRBJ1-5; 7 bases match TRBD1. CDR1 and CDR2 (germline): LNHDA, SQIVND (reference sequence). The CDR3 has 16 amino acids. Trimming removed 5 bases from V and 3 bases from J; junction bases left unmatched: 10. The CDR3 DNA reads as TGTGCCAGTAGTGCTCCGGGACAGTTATTCAATCAGCCCCAGCATTTT. This sequence encodes CASSAPGQLFNQPQHF.

V is TRBV25-1 and J is TRBJ2-3; D perhaps matches TRBD2 (6 bases). The CDR3 extends over 14 amino acids. V lost 7 bases to trimming and J lost 1 base, with 12 bases between them. CDR1 and CDR2 from the germline V gene are MGHDK and SYGVNS. The CDR3 reads CASTPGGGTDTQYF. The CDR3 DNA is TGTGCCAGCACCCCCGGCGGGGGCACAGATACGCAGTATTTT.

The genes are TRBV23-1 and TRBJ2-1; 8 bases align to TRBD1. TRBV23-1 is recorded as an ORF, its role being uncertain. Trimming cost V 8 bases and J 4 bases; bases outside gene matches: 10. The CDR3 totals 15 residues. CDR3 sequence: CASGGGTGLYNEQFF. CDR3 nucleotides: TGCGCCAGCGGGGGCGGGACAGGCTTATACAATGAGCAGTTCTTC.

The chain combines TRBV12-5 with TRBJ1-1, with 10 bases identical to TRBD1. The CDR3 contains 14 residues. V shed 3 bases and J 3 bases; nucleotides not matched to a gene: 1. Per the germline V gene, CDR1 is LGHNT and CDR2 is FRNRAP. The CDR3 spells CASGLDRGHTEAFF. The CDR3 DNA reads as TGTGCTAGTGGTTTAGACAGGGGGCACACTGAAGCTTTCTTT.

The chain carries TRBV5-4 and TRBJ2-7, with 7 nucleotides matching TRBD1. Germline lookup yields CDR1 SGHNT and CDR2 YYREEE (reference sequence). Trimming cost V 4 bases and J 4 bases; bases outside gene matches: 5. CDR3 length: 13 residues. The CDR3: CASSTSTGYEQYF. Written as DNA, the CDR3 is TGTGCCAGCAGCACCTCGACAGGGTACGAGCAGTACTTC.

The sample holds one count of this clone. The rearrangement links TRBV5-6 to TRBJ1-4; perhaps TRBD1 as D (6 bases). Germline V lookup: CDR1 SGHDT, CDR2 YYEEEE. The CDR3 sequence is 14 residues long. Trimming took off 3 bases at V and 3 bases at J, with 9 bases between the two ends. The CDR3 reads CASSSRGSNEKLFF. The CDR3 DNA is TGTGCCAGCAGCTCTAGGGGGTCTAATGAAAAACTGTTTTTT.

The gene calls are TRBV6-6 and TRBJ2-5; TRBD1 is a possible D gene (6 bases). Trimming pared 6 bases from V and 5 bases from J, leaving 13 bases between. Germline CDR1 MNHNY, CDR2 SVGAGI (reference sequence). The CDR3 extends over 13 amino acids. CDR3 DNA sequence: TGTGCCAGCAGGAAGACAGGTCTGGAGACCCAGTACTTC. It yields the protein CASRKTGLETQYF.